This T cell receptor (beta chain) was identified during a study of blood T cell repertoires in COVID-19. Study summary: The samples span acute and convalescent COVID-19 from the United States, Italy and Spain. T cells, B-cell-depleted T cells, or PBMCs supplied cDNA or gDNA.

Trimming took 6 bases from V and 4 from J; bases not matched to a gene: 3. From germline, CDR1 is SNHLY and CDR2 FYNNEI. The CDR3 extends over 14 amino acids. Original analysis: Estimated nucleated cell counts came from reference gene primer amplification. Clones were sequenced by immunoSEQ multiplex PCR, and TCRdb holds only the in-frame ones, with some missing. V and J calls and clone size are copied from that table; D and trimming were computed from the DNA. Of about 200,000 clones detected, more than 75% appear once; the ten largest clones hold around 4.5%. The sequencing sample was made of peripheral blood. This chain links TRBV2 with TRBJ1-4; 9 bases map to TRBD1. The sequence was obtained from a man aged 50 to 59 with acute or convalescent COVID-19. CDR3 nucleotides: TGTGCCAGCAGGAGACAGGGGGTTAATGAAAAACTGTTTTTT. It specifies CASRRQGVNEKLFF. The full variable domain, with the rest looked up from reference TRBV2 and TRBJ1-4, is EPEVTQTPSHQVTQMGQEVILRCVPISNHLYFYWYRQILGQKVEFLVSFYNNEISEKSEIFDDQFSVERPDGSNFTLKIRSTKLEDSAMYFCASRRQGVNEKLFFGSGTQLSVL.